These T cell receptor beta chains were read from a single sample in a study of T cells in Graves' hyperthyroidism and ophthalmopathy. A single record per CDR3 protein comes from TCRdb applying MiXCR to the multiplex PCR reads. In the table there are about 360,000 distinct CDR3 sequences, 13% of which are singletons. Sample: blood. These receptors were taken from a young woman with Graves' hyperthyroidism. Both conserved end residues are part of each CDR3. Fields, in order: J gene, clone size, D gene, V gene, CDR3 protein, CDR3 DNA. The D gene is left open where the match is weak. Only part of the rows carry a size: once, few, many, or a class if the clone is expanded.

>TRBJ2-6|.|.|TRBV7-9
CVSSPFSGANVLTF
TGTGTCAGCAGCCCATTCTCTGGGGCCAACGTCCTGACTTTC
>TRBJ2-7|many|TRBD1|TRBV9
CASSVGGTVLYEQYF
TGTGCCAGCAGCGTAGGTGGGACAGTCCTTTACGAGCAGTACTTC
>TRBJ2-5|many|TRBD2|TRBV28
CASSLSASGSIETQYF
TGTGCCAGCAGTTTATCGGCTAGCGGGAGTATTGAGACCCAGTACTTC
>TRBJ2-7|.|.|TRBV5-1
CASSWLTSSYEQYF
TGCGCCAGCAGCTGGTTGACATCGTCCTACGAGCAGTACTTC
>TRBJ1-1|many|.|TRBV3-1
CASSYWGASEAFF
TGTGCCAGCAGCTACTGGGGGGCCTCTGAAGCTTTCTTT
>TRBJ2-7|many|.|TRBV2
CASSTRATVSYEQYF
TGTGCCAGCAGTACACGGGCCACCGTCTCCTACGAGCAGTACTTC
>TRBJ2-7|many|TRBD1|TRBV5-1
CASSRGTGGAEQYF
TGCGCCAGCAGCAGAGGGACAGGGGGCGCCGAGCAGTACTTC
>TRBJ2-5|.|.|TRBV4-1
CASSPRPDSQETQYF
TGCGCCAGCAGTCCTAGACCAGACAGCCAAGAGACCCAGTACTTC
>TRBJ2-2|few|.|TRBV6-6
CASSYSSAGTGELFF
TGTGCCAGCAGTTACTCGTCGGCGGGTACCGGGGAGCTGTTTTTT
>TRBJ2-1|many|.|TRBV20-1
CSARETRGLNEQFF
TGCAGTGCTAGAGAGACTAGAGGACTCAATGAGCAGTTCTTC
>TRBJ2-2|few|.|TRBV5-1
CASSTGEVTGELFF
TGCGCCAGCAGTACAGGGGAGGTAACCGGGGAGCTGTTTTTT
>TRBJ2-1|many|TRBD1|TRBV20-1
CSARPTGSSYNEQFF
TGCAGTGCTAGACCGACAGGGAGCTCCTACAATGAGCAGTTCTTC
>TRBJ2-7|many|TRBD2|TRBV6-5
CASSYRTSGTPYEQYF
TGTGCCAGCAGTTACAGGACTAGCGGGACGCCCTACGAGCAGTACTTC
>TRBJ1-2|many|.|TRBV6-1
CASSEEQVYGYTF
TGTGCCAGCAGTGAAGAACAGGTCTATGGCTACACCTTC
>TRBJ1-1|.|TRBD1|TRBV12-3/TRBV12-4
CASRRQGAVENTEAFF
TGTGCCAGCAGGAGACAGGGGGCAGTTGAGAACACTGAAGCTTTCTTT
>TRBJ1-5|many|TRBD1|TRBV20-1
CSASPQGRYSNQPQHF
TGCAGTGCTAGTCCACAGGGGCGGTATAGCAATCAGCCCCAGCATTTT
>TRBJ2-2|.|.|TRBV4-3
CASGRQGGRGTGELFF
TGCGCCAGCGGACGACAAGGAGGGCGCGGCACCGGGGAGCTGTTTTTT
>TRBJ2-5|few|.|TRBV7-2
CASSLDVGWVRKETQYF
TGTGCCAGCAGCTTAGATGTTGGCTGGGTACGTAAAGAGACCCAGTACTTC
>TRBJ2-7|many|.|TRBV4-3
CASSADRFSYEQYF
TGCGCCAGCAGCGCGGACCGTTTCTCCTACGAGCAGTACTTC
>TRBJ2-2|few|TRBD1|TRBV6-1
CASSVQGADTGELFF
TGTGCCAGCAGTGTTCAGGGGGCGGACACCGGGGAGCTGTTTTTT
>TRBJ1-1|many|.|TRBV12-3/TRBV12-4
CASSLSGADAEAFF
TGTGCCAGCAGTTTATCGGGGGCCGATGCTGAAGCTTTCTTT
>TRBJ1-5|many|.|TRBV6-1
CASSESGGYNQPQHF
TGTGCCAGCAGTGAGTCGGGGGGGTACAATCAGCCCCAGCATTTT
>TRBJ1-6|many|.|TRBV28
CASNSGGTPLHF
TGTGCCAGTAACAGCGGGGGGACACCCCTCCACTTT